The 32 T cell receptor beta chains below come from one sample, sequenced in a study of blood T cell repertoires in COVID-19. The repertoire was sequenced with immunoSEQ multiplex PCR; TCRdb's copy has only in-frame clones and lacks some. The data contain roughly 130,000 clones, around 83% of them singletons. The sample taken for sequencing was peripheral blood. The receptors were gathered from a woman aged 45-59 years with acute or convalescent COVID-19.

V gene TRBV5-1 combines with J gene TRBJ1-2; 7 bases match TRBD1. From germline, CDR1 is SGHRS and CDR2 YFSETQ. The CDR3 contains 17 residues. Trimming at V came to 0 bases and at J to 4 bases, leaving 12 bases not matched to a gene. CDR3: CASSLGDRDSYLYGYTF. The CDR3 coding sequence is TGCGCCAGCAGCTTGGGTGACAGGGACTCCTATCTCTATGGCTACACCTTC. Full variable domain (missing parts from reference TRBV5-1 and TRBJ1-2): KAGVTQTPRYLIKTRGQQVTLSCSPISGHRSVSWYQQTPGQGLQFLFEYFSETQRNKGNFPGRFSGRQFSNSRSEMNVSTLELGDSALYLCASSLGDRDSYLYGYTFGSGTRLTVV.

Details on this clone: Other DNA sequences in the same sample also yield this CDR3. The J gene is TRBJ1-5, the V gene TRBV18; D unclear. Germline CDR1 and CDR2: KGHSH and LQKENI. V lost 3 bases and J 0 bases, leaving 6 bases between the germline ends. CDR3 length: 14 residues. The CDR3: CASSPADSNQPQHF. CDR3 nucleotides: TGTGCCAGCTCACCGGCAGATAGCAATCAGCCCCAGCATTTT. Looking up the rest from reference TRBV18 and TRBJ1-5 gives the full variable domain: NAGVMQNPRHLVRRRGQEARLRCSPMKGHSHVYWYRQLPEEGLKFMVYLQKENIIDESGMPKERFSAEFPKEGPSILRIQQVVRGDSAAYFCASSPADSNQPQHFGDGTRLSIL.

This chain joins TRBV6-1 and TRBJ2-4, with 7 bases aligning to TRBD2. Unmatched junction bases numbered 14, after V lost 4 bases and J lost 5 bases. The CDR3 loop spans 17 amino acids. The germline CDR1 and CDR2 sequences are MNHNS and SASEGT. CDR3 loop: CASSGRWASGNQNIQYF. CDR3 coding DNA: TGTGCCAGCAGTGGGAGGTGGGCTAGCGGTAACCAAAACATTCAGTACTTC.

The chain couples TRBV3-1 (or the pseudogene TRBV3-2) to TRBJ1-4; no definite D call. Germline V gene sequence: CDR1 LGHDT, CDR2 YNNKEL (reference sequence). The V and J ends lost 5 bases and 8 bases respectively, with 9 bases between them. CDR3 length: 12 residues. The CDR3 spells CASSARGEKLFF. For the CDR3, the DNA is TGTGCCAGCAGCGCCCGGGGAGAAAAACTGTTTTTT.

This sequence joins TRBV7-9 and TRBJ2-2; 13 bases align to TRBD2. The CDR3 spans 16 residues. Germline loops: CDR1 SEHNR, CDR2 FQNEAQ (reference sequence). V lost 10 bases to trimming and J lost 4 bases; unmatched junction nucleotides: 9. CDR3 sequence: CAISTSGGLSTGELFF. Here the CDR3 DNA reads TGTGCCATCTCGACTAGCGGGGGGCTCTCCACCGGGGAGCTGTTTTTT.

This chain uses TRBV2 with TRBJ1-5; 10 bases map to TRBD1. Germline V CDR1 and CDR2: SNHLY, FYNNEI. V trimming: 4 bases; J trimming: 4 bases; junction bases outside the gene matches: 7. The CDR3 spans 16 residues. The CDR3 bases are TGTGCCAGCAGTGCGCGGGACAGGGGTAGAAATCAGCCCCAGCATTTT. As protein: CASSARDRGRNQPQHF.

The chain uses TRBV25-1 and TRBJ2-1; 14 nucleotides line up with TRBD2. Germline CDR1 MGHDK, CDR2 SYGVNS. V was clipped by 4 bases and J by 9 bases; unmatched bases: 11. The CDR3 is 17 amino acids. CDR3 DNA sequence: TGTGCCAGCAGTGGCTTCCCGGGGACTAGCGGGGGAGGTGAGCAGTTCTTC. Protein: CASSGFPGTSGGGEQFF. The full variable domain, completed using reference TRBV25-1 and TRBJ2-1, is EADIYQTPRYLVIGTGKKITLECSQTMGHDKMYWYQQDPGMELHLIHYSYGVNSTEKGDLSSESTVSRIRTEHFPLTLESARPSHTSQYLCASSGFPGTSGGGEQFFGPGTRLTVL.

The V gene is TRBV11-2, the J gene TRBJ2-5; possible D gene TRBD1, 5 bases. Germline V gives CDR1 SGHAT, CDR2 FQNNGV. The CDR3 is made up of 17 amino acids. V lost 1 base and J 1 base, leaving 16 bases between the germline ends. The DNA for the CDR3 is TGTGCCAGCAGCTTAGTGGGGTTCAGGGCCGTCCAAGAGACCCAGTACTTC. It yields the protein CASSLVGFRAVQETQYF.

The rearrangement uses TRBV5-1 and TRBJ2-7; weak D call: TRBD2 (5 bases). CDR3 length equals 14 residues. Germline CDR1 is SGHRS and CDR2 is YFSETQ. Trimming pared 1 base from V and 2 bases from J, leaving 10 bases between. This CDR3 is CASSLNRDAYEQYF. CDR3 in DNA: TGCGCCAGCAGCTTGAATCGGGATGCCTACGAGCAGTACTTC.

V is TRBV27 and J is TRBJ1-2; TRBD1 might be the D (6 bases). V shed 6 bases and J shed 0 bases, with 11 bases lying between them. The CDR3 totals 14 residues. Germline CDR1 reads MNHEY; CDR2 reads SMNVEV (reference sequence). The CDR3 nucleotides are TGTGCCAGCAGCGTTCAGGGGCCTAACTATGGCTACACCTTC. Amino acid sequence: CASSVQGPNYGYTF.

Notes on this clone: One end of the junction does not line up with germline, which may come from a read error. The CDR3, as DNA: TGTGCCAGCAGTAACTCGATAGGGACAGGGTTCTATGGCTACACCTTC. Its protein product is CASSNSIGTGFYGYTF. The chain has TRBV6-4 and TRBJ1-2, with TRBD1 matching 9 bases. This CDR3 has 16 amino acids. The germline gives CDR1 MRHNA, CDR2 SNTAGT.

This chain links TRBV25-1 with TRBJ1-1; TRBD1 might be the D (5 bases). CDR3 length equals 14 residues. CDR1 is MGHDK and CDR2 is SYGVNS in the germline V gene. V was trimmed by 3 bases and J by 4 bases, leaving 12 bases between them. CDR3 sequence: CASSDRVGGTEAFF. In DNA, the CDR3 is TGTGCCAGCAGTGACAGGGTGGGTGGCACTGAAGCTTTCTTT.

The V gene is TRBV6-6, the J gene TRBJ2-2, with D perhaps TRBD2 (5 bases). Germline loops: CDR1 MNHNY, CDR2 SVGAGI (reference sequence). V was cut by 4 bases and J by 8 bases, with 17 bases left in between. The CDR3 is 15 residues long. The CDR3 reads CASSWAGPPGGELFF. CDR3 DNA sequence: TGTGCCAGCAGTTGGGCGGGCCCCCCGGGGGGGGAGCTGTTTTTT.

The J gene is TRBJ2-1, the V gene TRBV21-1; the DNA was not compared with TRBD1, the D call given in the table. TRBV21-1 is a pseudogene. CDR3 length: 14 residues. The CDR3, as DNA: TGTGCCAGCAGCAAAGCGGGACAGGGGAATGAGCAGTTCTTC. It is translated as CASSKAGQGNEQFF.

V and J are TRBV7-2 and TRBJ1-3; D is possibly TRBD1 (6 bases). CDR3 length: 14 residues. The germline V gene has CDR1 SGHTA and CDR2 FQGNSA. V shed 0 bases and J shed 4 bases, with 7 bases lying between them. The CDR3 DNA follows: TGTGCCAGCAGCTTAGCAGGGGGAGGAAACACCATATATTTT. This codes for CASSLAGGGNTIYF.

The chain is built from TRBV25-1 and TRBJ2-1, with D possibly matching TRBD1 (6 bases). Germline V gene data show CDR1 as MGHDK and CDR2 as SYGVNS. Deletions cut 2 bases from V and 10 bases from J, with 18 bases between. This CDR3 region has 15 residues. The CDR3 sequence: CASSEPSLWGREQFF. The CDR3 coding sequence is TGTGCCAGCAGTGAACCCAGCTTATGGGGGCGGGAGCAGTTCTTC.

The chain couples TRBV5-1 to TRBJ1-1; D is unclear. Trimming shortened V by 6 bases and J by 5 bases, and 17 bases separated the two germline ends. CDR3 size: 14 residues. CDR1 is SGHRS and CDR2 is YFSETQ in the germline V gene. CDR3 in DNA: TGCGCCAGCACCGTTTCGAAGCCGGGGACTGAAGCTTTCTTT. Translation: CASTVSKPGTEAFF.

The chain carries TRBV6-5 and TRBJ1-1; D ambiguous. CDR1 is MNHEY and CDR2 is SVGAGI in the germline V gene. The CDR3 runs to 14 residues. V shed 5 bases and J shed 2 bases, with 12 bases lying between them. The CDR3 is CASSRLLSNTEAFF. The CDR3, as DNA: TGTGCCAGCAGTCGACTATTATCTAACACTGAAGCTTTCTTT.

This clone appeared a single time. The rearrangement uses TRBV18 and TRBJ1-2; D unresolved. The germline V gene encodes CDR1 KGHSH and CDR2 LQKENI. Trimming took off 2 bases at V and 6 bases at J, with 13 bases between the two ends. The CDR3 extends over 14 amino acids. The chain's CDR3 is CASSPGSPLNGYTF. CDR3 DNA sequence: TGTGCCAGCTCACCAGGCTCGCCGCTGAATGGCTACACCTTC.

The V call is TRBV6-1, the J call TRBJ2-7, with D tentatively TRBD1 (6 bases). The V and J ends lost 1 base and 0 bases respectively, with 10 bases between them. The CDR3 loop spans 15 amino acids. Germline CDR1 MNHNS, CDR2 SASEGT. This CDR3 is CASSEDQGLSYEQYF. CDR3 nucleotide sequence: TGTGCCAGCAGTGAAGATCAGGGGCTCTCCTACGAGCAGTACTTC.

The chain uses TRBV28 and TRBJ1-5; a weak D match, TRBD1 (5 bases). Germline values: CDR1 MDHEN, CDR2 SYDVKM. CDR3 size: 14 residues. With 7 bases removed from V and 6 bases from J, the gap between germline ends came to 16 bases. The CDR3 sequence is CASIPRQSRQPQHF. In DNA, the CDR3 is TGTGCCAGCATACCCAGACAGAGCCGTCAGCCCCAGCATTTT.

J is TRBJ2-3 and V is TRBV5-1; TRBD1 is a possible D gene (6 bases). Trimming removed 2 bases from V and 1 base from J, with 8 bases in between. Germline-derived CDR1 and CDR2 are SGHRS and YFSETQ. The CDR3 totals 14 residues. CDR3 coding DNA: TGCGCCAGCAGCTTATCAGGGGGCACAGATACGCAGTATTTT. It translates to CASSLSGGTDTQYF. The whole variable domain, filled in from reference TRBV5-1 and TRBJ2-3, reads KAGVTQTPRYLIKTRGQQVTLSCSPISGHRSVSWYQQTPGQGLQFLFEYFSETQRNKGNFPGRFSGRQFSNSRSEMNVSTLELGDSALYLCASSLSGGTDTQYFGPGTRLTVL.

The chain couples TRBV7-8 to TRBJ2-3, with 8 bases lining up with TRBD1. The CDR3 totals 15 residues. V lost 7 bases to trimming and J lost 3 bases; unmatched junction nucleotides: 9. CDR1 SGHVS and CDR2 FQNEAQ come from the germline V gene. Here the CDR3 DNA reads TGTGCCAGCACCCCCAGGGGGCAGGGTACAGATACGCAGTATTTT. Its translation: CASTPRGQGTDTQYF.

This clone was counted once. This chain connects TRBV28 to TRBJ1-5, with 7 bases that match TRBD1. The ends lost 5 bases at V and 1 base at J; junction bases unmatched: 14. The CDR3 extends over 18 amino acids. CDR1 is MDHEN, CDR2 SYDVKM, per germline. The CDR3 sequence: CASSKGGGVFKSNQPQHF. The CDR3 DNA reads as TGTGCCAGCAGTAAAGGGGGCGGAGTATTCAAAAGCAATCAGCCCCAGCATTTT.

The chain combines TRBV4-2 with TRBJ2-7; D is unclear. The V gene lost 0 bases and the J gene lost 0 bases, with 9 bases spanning the gap. Germline V gene data show CDR1 as LGHNA and CDR2 as YNFKEQ. This CDR3 has 15 residues. The CDR3 coding sequence is TGTGCCAGCAGCCAAGAATACCGGAGCTCCTACGAGCAGTACTTC. Translated, it gives CASSQEYRSSYEQYF.

In nucleotides, the CDR3 is TGTGCCAGTACCAATACAGATACCGGGGAGCTGTTTTTT. This sequence encodes CASTNTDTGELFF. The chain has TRBV19 and TRBJ2-2; D remains unclear. The CDR3 contains 13 residues. Germline CDR1 reads LNHDA; CDR2 reads SQIVND (reference sequence). With 7 bases removed from V and 5 bases from J, the gap between germline ends came to 11 bases.

The V call is TRBV15, the J call TRBJ1-1; a weak D match, TRBD1 (6 bases). With 1 base removed from V and 4 bases from J, the gap between germline ends came to 10 bases. Germline lookup yields CDR1 LNHNV and CDR2 YYDKDF (reference sequence). This CDR3 has 14 amino acids. In DNA form, the CDR3 reads TGTGCCACCAGCAGAGCGAGGGGGGGCACTGAAGCTTTCTTT. This sequence encodes CATSRARGGTEAFF.

The V gene is TRBV14, the J gene TRBJ1-2, with D maybe TRBD1 (6 bases). The CDR3 covers 15 residues. Germline assignment: CDR1 SGHDN and CDR2 FVKESK. Trimming left V 2 bases short and J 8 bases short, with 18 bases between. The CDR3 nucleotides read TGTGCCAGCAGCCAAAACGCCAGGGGTTCAAGGGGCTACACCTTC. Protein sequence: CASSQNARGSRGYTF.

The rearrangement uses TRBV19 and TRBJ2-1; unclear D gene. From germline, CDR1 is LNHDA and CDR2 SQIVND (reference sequence). CDR3 length equals 11 residues. V was trimmed by 3 bases and J by 10 bases, leaving 7 bases between them. The CDR3 is CASSMEQEQFF. The DNA of the CDR3 is TGTGCCAGTAGTATGGAGCAGGAGCAGTTCTTC.

This clone came up once. CDR3 bases: TGTGCCACCAGTGATCCCGCAGGGGATCAGCCCCAGCATTTT. Translation gives CATSDPAGDQPQHF. The chain joins TRBV24-1 to TRBJ1-5; possibly TRBD1 for D (6 bases). The CDR3 is made up of 14 amino acids. Germline lookup yields CDR1 KGHDR and CDR2 SFDVKD. The V and J ends lost 3 bases and 5 bases respectively, with 10 bases between them.

The chain is built from TRBV2 and TRBJ1-4; D gene ambiguous. Germline V gene lookup returns CDR1 SNHLY and CDR2 FYNNEI. The length of the CDR3 is 13 residues. Trimming took off 7 bases at V and 8 bases at J, with 14 bases between the two ends. Here the CDR3 reads CASTAEEVEKLFF. CDR3 nucleotides: TGTGCCAGCACCGCAGAGGAAGTGGAAAAACTGTTTTTT.

V and J are TRBV24-1 and TRBJ2-3; perhaps TRBD1 as D (5 bases). V was shortened by 5 bases and J by 3 bases, with 14 bases between the two germline ends. This CDR3 contains 15 residues. Looked up from germline, CDR1 is KGHDR and CDR2 is SFDVKD. The CDR3 nucleotides are TGTGCCACCAGTGCCGCGGACAAAAATACAGATACGCAGTATTTT. It codes for CATSAADKNTDTQYF.